This T cell receptor (beta chain) stems from a study of T cells after posttransplantation cyclophosphamide. Controls had myeloablative marrow grafts with methotrexate and calcineurin inhibitor, sampled at 1 year. The table came from immunoSEQ multiplex PCR; TCRdb's copy has only in-frame clones and leaves some out. The sample has 15,000 to 20,000 clones; 85% are singletons. The germline V gene has CDR1 SNHLY and CDR2 FYNNEI. This CDR3 contains 14 residues. The V segment lost 7 bases and the J segment 6 bases; nucleotides outside the gene matches: 9. The sample was PBMCs, taken after allogeneic stem cell transplant with calcineurin inhibitor and methotrexate. The source is a female patient aged 18 to 35 who received an allogeneic stem cell transplant from an unrelated donor, was CMV-positive, and had acute and chronic GVHD. Some T cells may originate from the graft donor. The V gene is TRBV2, the J gene TRBJ2-7; TRBD1 matches at 10 bases. The CDR3 coding sequence is TGTGCCAGCACCTGGGGGGACAGGGGCGGCGAGCAGTACTTC. Translating it yields CASTWGDRGGEQYF. Full variable domain (remainder filled in from reference TRBV2 and TRBJ2-7): EPEVTQTPSHQVTQMGQEVILRCVPISNHLYFYWYRQILGQKVEFLVSFYNNEISEKSEIFDDQFSVERPDGSNFTLKIRSTKLEDSAMYFCASTWGDRGGEQYFGPGTRLTVT.